This TCR beta chain was profiled in a study of T-cell memory formation after mild COVID-19 (dated by TCRdb to the early 2020s). With regard to the full study: TCR sequence clusters from the two donors were found to be largely donor specific. Longitudinal TCRalpha and TCRbeta repertoire sequencing tracked T-cell clones expanding and contracting after mild COVID-19 in two donors. The cohort was made up of two young adult volunteers, one female and one male, who were previously healthy.

Broader findings and caveats from the paper: From day 15 to 85, contracting clones showed balanced CD4/CD8 phenotypes, whereas a second wave of clones that expanded from day 15 to 37 leaned towards CD4+. SARS-CoV-2 specificity of the second-wave clones peaking on day 37 was not confirmed. Only a couple of mild cases were covered in the study, and larger cohorts including severe cases with pre-infection samples were considered necessary. Contracting CD4+ clones appeared mostly in the CM and EM memory subsets, whereas CD8+ clones were enriched in EMRA. Some responding clones were found in pre-infection memory, which suggests that pre-existing cross-reactive memory T cells took part in the SARS-CoV-2 response.

Ficoll-Paque density gradient centrifugation was used to isolate PBMCs. A word on this clonotype: There is no known antigen for this receptor. Qualities for individual bases were not recorded, and no much larger clone is one base off.

Reads for this sample came from an Illumina NovaSeq 6000. TCRalpha and TCRbeta cDNA libraries were constructed by 5'RACE with constant-segment primers, with sample barcodes and unique molecular identifiers being introduced. RNA was extracted from every sample with Trizol reagent. Library amplification was performed in two PCR steps, and a second sample barcode and Illumina TruSeq adapters were introduced in the second step. Sequencing of libraries was performed on an Illumina NovaSeq with 2 x 150 bp paired-end reads. As for the original processing: Demultiplexing of reads and collapsing into UMI-guided consensus sequences were performed with migec v1.2.7. Using mixcr v2.1.11, UMI consensuses were aligned to TRA and TRB V and J templates and then assembled into clonotypes. Clonotypes were classified as expanded or contracted when called significant by both edgeR and NoisET, with noise models trained on biological replicates. For edgeR calls, the cutoffs were a false discovery rate-adjusted p below 0.01 and a log2 fold-change threshold of 1. As an exploratory analysis of dynamics, max-normalized trajectories of the 1000 most abundant clonotypes were examined by PCA with hierarchical clustering. Separately sequenced CD4+ and CD8+ repertoires were used to assign a CD4 or CD8 phenotype to each responding clone. The raw public reads went through TCRdb reprocessing: fastp at Q25, MiXCR clone calling, in-frame beta chains kept. Rows matching on CDR3 protein sequence are summarized as one entry with the most common DNA and genes. These V and J calls rely on TCRdb rather than the paper's analysis. Across this sample there are 400,000 or so distinct CDR3 sequences, with 21% seen only once. The top ten hold around 13% of the sample.

Its CDR3 holds 14 amino acids, cysteine through phenylalanine. Kept here is only the CDR3 DNA, which spans 42 bases and is read in frame from base 1. V and J lose 4 bases and 2 bases, and a span of 8 bases separates them. CDR1 and CDR2 (SGHTA, FQGNSA) derive from the germline V gene. The clonotype was recovered from an adult woman who had mild COVID-19 (a few samples of this study predate the infection). The sample titles of this study are shuffled in the database, so cell type and time point are left out; the donor was told from shared clones. This chain is built from TRBV7-2 and TRBJ2-2; TRBD2 is a possible D gene, resting on 6 matching bases. Material for sequencing was PBMCs or a T cell subset sorted from them (not recorded which). The CDR3 protein: CASSWGLNTGELFF. DNA sequence: TGTGCCAGCAGCTGGGGACTCAACACCGGGGAGCTGTTTTTT.